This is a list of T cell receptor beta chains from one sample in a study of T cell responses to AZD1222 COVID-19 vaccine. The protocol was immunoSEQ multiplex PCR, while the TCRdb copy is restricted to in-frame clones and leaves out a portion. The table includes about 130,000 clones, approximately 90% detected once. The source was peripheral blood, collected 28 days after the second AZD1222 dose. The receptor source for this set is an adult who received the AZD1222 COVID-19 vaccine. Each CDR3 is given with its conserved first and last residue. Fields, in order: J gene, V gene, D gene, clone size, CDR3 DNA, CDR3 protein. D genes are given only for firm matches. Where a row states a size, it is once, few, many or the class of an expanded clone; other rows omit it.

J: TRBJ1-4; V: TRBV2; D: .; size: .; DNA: TGTGCCAGCAGGGATTACTGGACATCTATGTCGCTGTTTTTT; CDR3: CASRDYWTSMSLFF
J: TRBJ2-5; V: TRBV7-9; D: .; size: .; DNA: TGTGCCAGCAGTTTCAGGGAGACCCAGTACTTC; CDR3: CASSFRETQYF
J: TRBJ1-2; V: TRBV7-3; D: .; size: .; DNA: TGTGCCAGCAGCCCGGGGACACCTAACTATGGCTACACCTTC; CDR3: CASSPGTPNYGYTF
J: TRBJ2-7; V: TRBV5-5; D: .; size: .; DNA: TGTGCCAGCAGCGCCGACGGACTCCTGGGAGAGCAGTACTTC; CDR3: CASSADGLLGEQYF
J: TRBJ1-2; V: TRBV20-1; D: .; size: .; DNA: TGCAGTGCCCGGGTGGGGCCTCTCACCTTC; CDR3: CSARVGPLTF
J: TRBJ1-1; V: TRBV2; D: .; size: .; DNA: TGTGCCAGCAGTCCTATCGCAGGGACCACTGAAGCTTTCTTT; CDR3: CASSPIAGTTEAFF
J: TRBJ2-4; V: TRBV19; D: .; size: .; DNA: TGTGCCAGTAGTACACGCTCGACAGGCCGGGGATTTGTAGCCAAAAACATTCAGTACTTC; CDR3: CASSTRSTGRGFVAKNIQYF
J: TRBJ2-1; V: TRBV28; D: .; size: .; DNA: TGTGCCAGCAGTGCGGGACAGCGGAATGAGCAGTTCTTC; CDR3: CASSAGQRNEQFF
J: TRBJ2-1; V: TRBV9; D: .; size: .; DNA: TGTGCCAGCAGCGTAGACGGGAGCACACCCTACAATGAGCAGTTCTTC; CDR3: CASSVDGSTPYNEQFF
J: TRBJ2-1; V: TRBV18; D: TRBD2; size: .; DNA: TGTGCCAGCTCACCATCGCGGGAGAGAGTGAATGAGCAGTTCTTC; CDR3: CASSPSRERVNEQFF
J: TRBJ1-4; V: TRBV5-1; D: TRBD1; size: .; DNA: TGCGCCAGCAGCTTGGTACGAGGGGGCAAGGAAAAACTGTTTTTT; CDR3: CASSLVRGGKEKLFF
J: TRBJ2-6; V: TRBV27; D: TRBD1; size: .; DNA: TGTGCCAGCTCTAAGACAGGGCCCGGGGCCAACGTCCTGACTTTC; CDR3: CASSKTGPGANVLTF
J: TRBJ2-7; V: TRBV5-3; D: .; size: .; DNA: TGTGCCAGAAGTCGAAACCAGGGTTGGTCGCCCACCTACGAGCAGTACTTC; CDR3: CARSRNQGWSPTYEQYF
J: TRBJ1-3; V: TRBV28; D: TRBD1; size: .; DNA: TGTGCCAGCAGATACCTCAGGGGGTCCTCTGGAAACACCATATATTTT; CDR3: CASRYLRGSSGNTIYF
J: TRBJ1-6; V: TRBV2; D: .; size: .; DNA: TGTGCCAGCCGCACTGAGTCCTCACCCCTCCACTTT; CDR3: CASRTESSPLHF
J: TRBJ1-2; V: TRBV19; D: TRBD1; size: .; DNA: TGTGCCAGTATCCCCGACAGGGGGCTTGGTGGCTACACCTTC; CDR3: CASIPDRGLGGYTF
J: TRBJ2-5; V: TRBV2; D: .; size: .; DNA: TGTGCCAGCTGTGAGCTGATAGAGACCCAGTACTTC; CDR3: CASCELIETQYF
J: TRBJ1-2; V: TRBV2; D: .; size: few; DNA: TGTGCCAGCAGTGTAGCAGGGAACTATGGCTACACCTTC; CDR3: CASSVAGNYGYTF
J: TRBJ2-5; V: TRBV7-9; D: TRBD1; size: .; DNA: TGTGCCAGCAGCTCACCCGACAGGGGTCAAGAGACCCAGTACTTC; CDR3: CASSSPDRGQETQYF
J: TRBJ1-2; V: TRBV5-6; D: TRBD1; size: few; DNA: TGTGCCAGCAGCTTGAACTTGGCAGGGGGAAAGCATGGCTACACCTTC; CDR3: CASSLNLAGGKHGYTF
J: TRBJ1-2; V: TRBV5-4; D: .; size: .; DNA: TGTGCCAGCAGCTTGGACCTTTTTAATAACTATGGCTACACCTTC; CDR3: CASSLDLFNNYGYTF
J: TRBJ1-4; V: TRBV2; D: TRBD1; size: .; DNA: TGTGCCAGCAGTGGACAGGGGGCGGCTAATGAAAAACTGTTTTTT; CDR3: CASSGQGAANEKLFF
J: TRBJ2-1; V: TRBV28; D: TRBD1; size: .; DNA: TGTGCCAGCAGTTTAGTTCCCGGGACAGGGGGTTATGAGCAGTTCTTC; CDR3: CASSLVPGTGGYEQFF
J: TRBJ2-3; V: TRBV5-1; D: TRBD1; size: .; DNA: TGCGCCAGCAGCTCGGGACAGGTAATGGGAGATACGCAGTATTTT; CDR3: CASSSGQVMGDTQYF
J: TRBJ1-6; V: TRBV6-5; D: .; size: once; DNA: TGTGCCAGCAGTTACTCGATGGGAGGGGGTGGTTCACCCCTCCACTTT; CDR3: CASSYSMGGGGSPLHF
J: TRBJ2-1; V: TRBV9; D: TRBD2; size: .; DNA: TGTGCCAGCAGCGTAGCTCCGGGAGCGGGAAATGAGCAGTTCTTC; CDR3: CASSVAPGAGNEQFF
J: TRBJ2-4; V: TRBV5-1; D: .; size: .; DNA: TGCGCCAGCAGCTTAGGGGCTCGAGACATTCAGTACTTC; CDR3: CASSLGARDIQYF
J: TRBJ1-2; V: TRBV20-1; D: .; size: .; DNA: TGCAGTGCTGTAGACATTGGCTACACCTTC; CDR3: CSAVDIGYTF
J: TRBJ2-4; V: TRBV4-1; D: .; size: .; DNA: TGCGCCAGCAGCTTACGGACGGTAGCCAAAAACATTCAGTACTTC; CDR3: CASSLRTVAKNIQYF
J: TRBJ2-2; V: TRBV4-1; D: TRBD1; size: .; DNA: TGCGCCAGCAGCACCATACAGGGGTCGGACACCGGGGAGCTGTTTTTT; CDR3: CASSTIQGSDTGELFF
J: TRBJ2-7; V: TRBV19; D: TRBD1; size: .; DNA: TGTGCCAGTAGTGACAGGGGGCCAACCGCGCAGTACTTC; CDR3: CASSDRGPTAQYF
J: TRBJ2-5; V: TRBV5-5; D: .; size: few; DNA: TGTGCCAGCAGCTTGACGCCCCAAGAGACCCAGTACTTC; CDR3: CASSLTPQETQYF
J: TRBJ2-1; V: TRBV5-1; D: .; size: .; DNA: TGCGCCAGCAGCTTGGGACAGTTCGGGGGCAAGAGGGAGCAGTTCTTC; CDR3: CASSLGQFGGKREQFF
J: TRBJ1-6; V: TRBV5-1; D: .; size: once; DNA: TGCGCCAGCAGGAGGGGACATTCGGATTCACCCCTCCACTTT; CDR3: CASRRGHSDSPLHF
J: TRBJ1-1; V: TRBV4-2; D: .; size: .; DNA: TGTGCCAGCAGTCCACTTGCACGGACAGCGAACACTGAAGCTTTCTTT; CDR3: CASSPLARTANTEAFF
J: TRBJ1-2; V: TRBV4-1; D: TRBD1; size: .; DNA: TGCGCCAGCAGCCAAGTAATACGTGTAGGACAGGCTTATGGCTACACCTTC; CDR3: CASSQVIRVGQAYGYTF
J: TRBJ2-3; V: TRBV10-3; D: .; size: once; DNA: TGTGCCATCGGGAGGACGGGCACAGATACGCAGTATTTT; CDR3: CAIGRTGTDTQYF
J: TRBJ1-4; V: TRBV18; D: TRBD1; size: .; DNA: TGTGCCAGCTCACGCGACAGGGGGCAAGGAAAACTGTTTTTT; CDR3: CASSRDRGQGKLFF
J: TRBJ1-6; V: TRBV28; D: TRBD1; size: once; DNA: TGTGCCAGCAGAGGCTGGGACAGGGGGGAAAATTCACCCCTCCACTTT; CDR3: CASRGWDRGENSPLHF
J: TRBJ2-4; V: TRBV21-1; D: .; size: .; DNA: TGTGCCAGCAGCAACTGCCGGAGGCTCGCCAAAAACATTCAGTACTTC; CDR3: CASSNCRRLAKNIQYF
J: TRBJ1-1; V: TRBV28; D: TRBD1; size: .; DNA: TGTGCCAGCAGAGAGACAGGGGGAACTGAAGCTTTCTTT; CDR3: CASRETGGTEAFF
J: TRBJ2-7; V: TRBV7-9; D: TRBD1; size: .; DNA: TGTGCCAGCAGCTCCCCCCACGGGACAGGGCTTTACGAGCAGTACTTC; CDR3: CASSSPHGTGLYEQYF
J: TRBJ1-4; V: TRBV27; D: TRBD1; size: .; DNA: TGTGCCAGCAGTTTACAACAGGGGGAAGTAACTAATGAAAAACTGTTTTTT; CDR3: CASSLQQGEVTNEKLFF
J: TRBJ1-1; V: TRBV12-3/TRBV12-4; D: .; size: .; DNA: TGTGCCAGCAGGGACGGGGCGGACACTGAAGCTTTCTTT; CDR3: CASRDGADTEAFF
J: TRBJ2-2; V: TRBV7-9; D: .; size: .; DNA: TGTGCCAGCAGCGACGCCGGGACCACCGGGGAGCTGTTTTTT; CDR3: CASSDAGTTGELFF
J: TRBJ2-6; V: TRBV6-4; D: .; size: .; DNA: TGTGCCAGCAGTGAAGGCGCTGGGGCCAACGTCCTGACTTTC; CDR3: CASSEGAGANVLTF
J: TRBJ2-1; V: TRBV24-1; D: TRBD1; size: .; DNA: TGTGCCACCAGTGATTGGACAGGCACTGAGCAGTTCTTC; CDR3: CATSDWTGTEQFF
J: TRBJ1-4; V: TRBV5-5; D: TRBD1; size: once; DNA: TGTGCCAGCAGCTCGGGACAGGGAGATGAAAAACTGTTTTTT; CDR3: CASSSGQGDEKLFF
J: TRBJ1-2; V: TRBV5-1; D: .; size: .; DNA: TGCGCCAGCAGCTTGGAGCGGGACTATGGCTACACCTTC; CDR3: CASSLERDYGYTF
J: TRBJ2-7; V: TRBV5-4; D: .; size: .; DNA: TGTGCCAGCGGTAGGTCCGCGGAAAGCTCCTACGAGCAGTACTTC; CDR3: CASGRSAESSYEQYF
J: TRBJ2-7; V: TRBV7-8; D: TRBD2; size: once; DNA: TGTGCCAGCAGCTTAGCGGGAGGGCCGAATGAGCAGTACTTC; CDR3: CASSLAGGPNEQYF
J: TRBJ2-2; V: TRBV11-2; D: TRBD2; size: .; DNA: TGTGCCAGCAGCTTAATTAATAGCGGGAGGGCGAACACCGGGGAGCTGTTTTTT; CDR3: CASSLINSGRANTGELFF
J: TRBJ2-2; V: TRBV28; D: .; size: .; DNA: TGTGCCAGCAGCCAAATGTCCGGGAACACCGGGGAGCTGTTTTTT; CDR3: CASSQMSGNTGELFF
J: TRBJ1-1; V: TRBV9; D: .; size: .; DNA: TGTGCCAGCAGCTCGCGTGGGGGAGTAAACACTGAAGCTTTCTTT; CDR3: CASSSRGGVNTEAFF
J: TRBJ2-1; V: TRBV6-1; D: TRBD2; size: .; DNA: TGTGCCAGCAGTTCTATACTAGCGGGAATCCATGAGCAGTTCTTC; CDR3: CASSSILAGIHEQFF
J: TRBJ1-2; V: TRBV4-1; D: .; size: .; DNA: TGCGCCAGCAGCCAAGACGGTTTAGGGTGGTTCCAGGGCTACACCTTC; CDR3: CASSQDGLGWFQGYTF
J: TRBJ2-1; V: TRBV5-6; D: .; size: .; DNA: TGTGCCAGCAGCTTGAACAATGAGCAGTTCTTC; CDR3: CASSLNNEQFF
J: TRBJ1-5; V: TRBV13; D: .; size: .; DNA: TGTGCCAGCAGCTTAAGAGGGCGCAATCAGCCCCAGCATTTT; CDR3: CASSLRGRNQPQHF
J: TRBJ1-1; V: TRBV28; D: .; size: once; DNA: TGTGCCAGCAGCCCACCTCTTACAGGGTTGGCTGAAGCTTTCTTT; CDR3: CASSPPLTGLAEAFF
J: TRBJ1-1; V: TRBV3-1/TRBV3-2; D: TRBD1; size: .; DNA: TGTGCCAGCAGCCAAGATAGGGCAGGGGGCGCCGCTGAAGCTTTCTTT; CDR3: CASSQDRAGGAAEAFF